These 13 T cell receptor beta chains were all obtained from the same sample, sequenced in a study of control samples from healthy donors and cancer patients. This table comes from immunoSEQ multiplex PCR, and its TCRdb copy is limited to in-frame clones, with some not included. The table has about 120,000 clones, approximately 91% seen once; the top ten hold about 7.2%. Sequenced input: blood. The receptors originated from a woman aged 18-30 years in good health.

The chain uses TRBV2 and TRBJ1-1; D gene ambiguous. The germline V gene has CDR1 SNHLY and CDR2 FYNNEI. V shed 4 bases and J shed 3 bases, with 3 bases lying between them. The CDR3 length is 11 residues. The CDR3 nucleotides read TGTGCCAGCAGTGGTTACACTGAAGCTTTCTTT. It codes for CASSGYTEAFF.

V usage is TRBV30 and J usage is TRBJ2-7; D call uncertain. The germline V gene encodes CDR1 GTSNPN and CDR2 SVGIG (reference sequence). The CDR3 totals 11 residues. Trimming left V 4 bases short and J 2 bases short, with 6 bases between. In DNA form, the CDR3 reads TGTGCCTGGAAGGATGCCTACGAGCAGTACTTC. This gives the protein CAWKDAYEQYF.

This chain connects TRBV2 to TRBJ2-3, with TRBD2 matching over 7 bases. Germline CDR1 is SNHLY and CDR2 is FYNNEI. The CDR3 contains 15 residues. J gave up 4 bases and V 6 bases, and 10 bases lay outside the gene matches. CDR3 coding DNA: TGTGCCAGCAGCCCCAGCGGGGAGTTTCCAGATACGCAGTATTTT. Translating gives CASSPSGEFPDTQYF.

CDR3 protein: CASSLGTSGGADTQYF. CDR3 nucleotide sequence: TGTGCCAGCAGCTTAGGGACTAGCGGGGGGGCAGATACGCAGTATTTT. V and J are TRBV7-3 and TRBJ2-3; 16 positions agree with TRBD2. J lost 4 bases, V lost 2 bases, and 0 bases had no gene match. Germline CDR1 reads SGHTA; CDR2 reads FQGTGA. The CDR3 extends over 16 amino acids.

The chain uses TRBV7-6 and TRBJ2-7; tentatively, D is TRBD1 (6 bases). This CDR3 is built from 16 residues. With 4 bases removed from V and 2 bases from J, the gap between germline ends came to 18 bases. Germline loops: CDR1 SGHVS, CDR2 FNYEAQ. The CDR3 loop reads CASSSRRTVGPYEQYF. The CDR3 region has the DNA TGTGCCAGCAGCTCCCGCCGGACAGTTGGCCCCTACGAGCAGTACTTC.

The chain couples TRBV6-6 to TRBJ1-1; TRBD1 might be the D (5 bases). With 4 bases removed from V and 1 base from J, the gap between germline ends came to 13 bases. CDR1 MNHNY and CDR2 SVGAGI come from the germline V gene (reference sequence). This CDR3 is 15 amino acids long. This CDR3 reads CASSSTGTGNTEAFF. The CDR3 DNA sequence: TGTGCCAGCAGTTCAACCGGGACGGGGAACACTGAAGCTTTCTTT.

This clone was recorded once. The V gene is TRBV6-2 or TRBV6-3, the J gene TRBJ2-7; D not resolved. Germline CDR1 and CDR2: MNHEY and SVGEGT. This CDR3 spans 16 amino acids. V was clipped by 0 bases and J by 5 bases, with 17 bases between them. The CDR3 is CASSYSIEDTGDEQYF. The CDR3, as DNA: TGTGCCAGCAGTTACTCGATCGAAGACACGGGCGACGAGCAGTACTTC.

This chain uses TRBV7-9 with TRBJ2-4, with a possible D match to TRBD2 (6 bases). This CDR3 spans 17 amino acids. Germline V gene lookup returns CDR1 SEHNR and CDR2 FQNEAQ (reference sequence). Trimming took 5 bases from V and 2 from J, leaving 19 bases between them. The CDR3 nucleotides read TGTGCCAGCAGCCCTAGCGATGGAAATTGGCCCAAAAACATTCAGTACTTC. It translates to CASSPSDGNWPKNIQYF.

This clone was recorded once. The rearrangement joins TRBV29-1 to TRBJ2-7; D is ambiguous. The germline gives CDR1 SQVTM, CDR2 ANQGSEA. The CDR3 covers 13 residues. V was shortened by 4 bases and J by 2 bases, with 12 bases between the two germline ends. CDR3 sequence reads: CSVARQPTYEQYF. The CDR3 DNA reads TGCAGCGTTGCTCGGCAGCCCACCTACGAGCAGTACTTC.

CDR3 amino acids: CASRTEKVSYEQYF. Here the CDR3 DNA reads TGTGCCAGCCGGACGGAAAAGGTCTCCTACGAGCAGTACTTC. J is TRBJ2-7 and V is TRBV2; D is undetermined. Germline assignment: CDR1 SNHLY and CDR2 FYNNEI. Trimming stripped 8 bases from V and 0 bases from J, with 14 bases between. The CDR3 has 14 residues.

The chain couples TRBV5-1 to TRBJ1-6; D is uncertain. V lost 0 bases, J lost 10 bases, and 14 bases lay in between. Germline CDR1 and CDR2: SGHRS and YFSETQ. The CDR3 has 15 residues. CDR3 nucleotide sequence: TGCGCCAGCAGCTTGGGGGTTGGGGTTGAATCACCCCTCCACTTT. Residues: CASSLGVGVESPLHF.

The V and J genes are TRBV6-2 or TRBV6-3 and TRBJ2-1; 12 nucleotides align to TRBD2. Germline lookup yields CDR1 MNHEY and CDR2 SVGEGT. There are 17 residues in the CDR3. The ends lost 4 bases at V and 5 bases at J; junction bases unmatched: 9. The CDR3 loop is CASSSQRLAGVHNEQFF. The CDR3 DNA sequence: TGTGCCAGCAGTTCCCAAAGACTAGCGGGAGTACACAATGAGCAGTTCTTC.

The V call is TRBV5-1, the J call TRBJ2-1; D unclear. From germline, CDR1 is SGHRS and CDR2 YFSETQ. Trimming stripped 0 bases from V and 9 bases from J, with 13 bases between. The CDR3 is 14 residues long. The CDR3 spells CASSLGVSLGEQFF. In DNA form, the CDR3 reads TGCGCCAGCAGCTTGGGGGTCAGCCTAGGTGAGCAGTTCTTC.